These 20 T cell receptor beta chains were sequenced from one sample in a study of cytomegalovirus exposure and HLA in healthy donors. Researchers ran the PCR with 60 Vbeta and 13 Jbeta primers. Assay: immunoSEQ multiplex PCR; the TCRdb copy retains only in-frame clones and omits some. This table holds some 150,000 clones, approximately 88% found once. The specimen sequenced was PBMCs. The origin of the receptors is a woman in her thirties in good health and CMV-seronegative.

This clone came up once. V and J are TRBV9 and TRBJ2-2; 8 nucleotides agree with TRBD1. The CDR3 covers 13 residues. Losses at the gene ends were 7 bases for V and 2 bases for J; bases not matched to a gene: 1. The germline gives CDR1 SGDLS, CDR2 YYNGEE. The CDR3 DNA reads as TGTGCCAGCGGACAGGGTAACACCGGGGAGCTGTTTTTT. Translation gives CASGQGNTGELFF.

The chain is built from TRBV28 and TRBJ1-3; TRBD1 matches at 7 bases. Germline CDR1 is MDHEN and CDR2 is SYDVKM. CDR3 length: 12 amino acids. J was trimmed by 8 bases and V by 7 bases; bases with no gene match: 5. CDR3: CASNRDSHTIYF. The CDR3 nucleotides read TGTGCCAGCAACCGGGACAGCCACACCATATATTTT.

V usage is TRBV10-3 and J usage is TRBJ1-1; the match to TRBD1 covers 8 bases. Germline loops: CDR1 ENHRY, CDR2 SYGVKD. The CDR3 runs 13 residues. V gave up 1 base and J gave up 6 bases; unmatched junction bases: 1. CDR3 sequence (DNA): TGTGCCATCAGTGAGTTGACAGGGGCTGAAGCTTTCTTT. Its translation: CAISELTGAEAFF.

The chain couples TRBV4-3 to TRBJ1-1, with 7 bases lining up with TRBD1. The trim removed 4 bases at V and 4 bases at J, leaving 9 bases unmatched. The CDR3 is 15 residues long. CDR1 is LGHNA, CDR2 YSLEER, per germline. As DNA, the CDR3 is TGCGCCAGCAGCCTCTCGGCAGGGGGAAGCACTGAAGCTTTCTTT. Residues: CASSLSAGGSTEAFF.

A remark on this clone: The identical CDR3 is also encoded by other nucleotide sequences in the sample. The chain carries TRBV5-1 and TRBJ1-1; a possible D gene is TRBD1 (6 bases). The CDR3 runs 15 residues. V was pared by 0 bases and J by 1 base, with 10 bases between. Germline-derived CDR1 and CDR2 are SGHRS and YFSETQ. The CDR3 region has the DNA TGCGCCAGCAGCTTGGCTGGGGGCGGGAACACTGAAGCTTTCTTT. Its translation is CASSLAGGGNTEAFF.

This chain joins TRBV13 and TRBJ2-3; possible D gene TRBD2, 6 bases. CDR3 size: 13 residues. Trimming pared 5 bases from V and 2 bases from J, leaving 8 bases between. CDR1 is PRHDT and CDR2 is FYEKMQ in the germline V gene (reference sequence). Here the CDR3 reads CASSGGATDTQYF. The CDR3 nucleotides are TGTGCCAGCAGCGGCGGGGCCACAGATACGCAGTATTTT.

This clone was seen only a few times. V gene TRBV6-1 combines with J gene TRBJ2-1, with D unresolved. This CDR3 is built from 15 residues. The ends were cut back, 3 bases at V and 5 bases at J, with 14 bases in the middle. Germline CDR1 is MNHNS and CDR2 is SASEGT. CDR3 in amino acids: CASSERWRENNEQFF. The CDR3 DNA sequence: TGTGCCAGCAGTGAGCGGTGGCGAGAGAACAATGAGCAGTTCTTC.

This rearrangement joins TRBV27 to TRBJ2-1; a weak D match, TRBD2 (6 bases). The germline CDR1 and CDR2 sequences are MNHEY and SMNVEV (reference sequence). V lost 2 bases and J 1 base, leaving 9 bases between the germline ends. This CDR3 has 15 residues. The CDR3 spells CASSLSSGSYNEQFF. CDR3 in DNA: TGTGCCAGCAGTTTAAGTAGCGGATCCTACAATGAGCAGTTCTTC.

This chain uses TRBV10-1 with TRBJ1-6, with D tentatively TRBD1 (6 bases). V lost 3 bases to trimming and J lost 7 bases, with 10 bases between them. Germline CDR1 reads WNHNN; CDR2 reads SYGVQD (reference sequence). The CDR3 consists of 14 residues. The CDR3 here is CASSEGQTNSPLHF. The DNA of the CDR3 is TGCGCCAGCAGTGAAGGACAGACCAATTCACCCCTCCACTTT.

The chain has TRBV19 and TRBJ1-5; D gene ambiguous. V shed 3 bases and J shed 4 bases, with 7 bases lying between them. The germline gives CDR1 LNHDA, CDR2 SQIVND (reference sequence). The CDR3 covers 13 residues. DNA of the CDR3: TGTGCCAGTAGTATCGTAGAGAATCAGCCCCAGCATTTT. Translated, it gives CASSIVENQPQHF.

This rearrangement joins TRBV7-6 to TRBJ2-7; D gene uncertain. Looked up from germline, CDR1 is SGHVS and CDR2 is FNYEAQ. Trimming removed 7 bases from V and 2 bases from J, with 12 bases in between. The CDR3 is made up of 13 amino acids. The CDR3 region is CASTRGTAYEQYF. The CDR3 DNA reads TGTGCCAGCACCCGAGGTACGGCCTACGAGCAGTACTTC.

J is TRBJ1-1 and V is TRBV10-3, with 7 bases aligning to TRBD1. Germline CDR1 and CDR2: ENHRY and SYGVKD. CDR3 length equals 19 residues. Trimming cost V 0 bases and J 5 bases; bases outside gene matches: 18. The CDR3 region has the DNA TGTGCCATCAGTGAGTCTGCGGGGTTCGAACGAGGGGGCAGGACTGAAGCTTTCTTT. Translating it yields CAISESAGFERGGRTEAFF.

The J gene is TRBJ2-7, the V gene TRBV19; D gene uncertain. The CDR3 spans 13 residues. V was shortened by 1 base and J by 2 bases, with 6 bases between the two germline ends. The germline CDR1 and CDR2 sequences are LNHDA and SQIVND (reference sequence). The CDR3: CASSIGHTYEQYF. The DNA of the CDR3 is TGTGCCAGTAGTATAGGACACACCTACGAGCAGTACTTC.

This rearrangement joins TRBV4-1 to TRBJ2-3; a weak D match, TRBD1 (5 bases). Trimming pared 1 base from V and 5 bases from J, leaving 19 bases between. CDR1 and CDR2 (germline): MGHRA, YSYEKL. The CDR3 contains 17 residues. As DNA, the CDR3 is TGCGCCAGCAGCCAAGGGGGCTGGGCCAACGGAGAAGATACGCAGTATTTT. Translation: CASSQGGWANGEDTQYF.

The chain is built from TRBV5-8 and TRBJ1-4; 11 bases match TRBD1. Germline V lookup: CDR1 SGHTS, CDR2 YDEGEE. The CDR3 length is 18 residues. Germline trimming cut 9 bases from V and 3 bases from J; bases unmatched to any gene: 16. The CDR3 coding sequence is TGTGCCACGGGAGGACAGGGGGCGATGGTAGCATCTAATGAAAAACTGTTTTTT. Translating it yields CATGGQGAMVASNEKLFF.

This clone was recorded only once. The chain has TRBV5-1 and TRBJ2-1, with a weak D call TRBD1 (6 bases). V gave up 8 bases and J gave up 0 bases, with 18 bases separating them. Germline CDR1 and CDR2: SGHRS and YFSETQ. The CDR3 has 16 residues. CDR3 coding DNA: TGCGCCAGTAAGTCGGGTGGGACAAGCTCCTACAATGAGCAGTTCTTC. Protein sequence: CASKSGGTSSYNEQFF.

The chain carries TRBV27 and TRBJ2-7; tentative D call: TRBD1 (6 bases). V was shortened by 7 bases and J by 4 bases, with 23 bases between the two germline ends. Germline V gene sequence: CDR1 MNHEY, CDR2 SMNVEV (reference sequence). The CDR3 consists of 16 residues. CDR3 DNA: TGTGCCAGCAACCACGCCAGAGGACAGCTAAGATACGAGCAGTACTTC. Amino acids: CASNHARGQLRYEQYF.

The chain links TRBV27 to TRBJ2-2; TRBD1 might be the D (6 bases). The ends were cut back, 3 bases at V and 1 base at J, with 12 bases in the middle. This CDR3 has 16 amino acids. Germline CDR1 reads MNHEY; CDR2 reads SMNVEV (reference sequence). As DNA, the CDR3 is TGTGCCAGCAGTTTCCGAGTAGGGGGGAACACCGGGGAGCTGTTTTTT. Protein: CASSFRVGGNTGELFF.

The chain couples TRBV5-1 to TRBJ2-2; a possible D gene is TRBD1 (5 bases). Germline lookup yields CDR1 SGHRS and CDR2 YFSETQ. This CDR3 region has 14 residues. Trimming removed 7 bases from V and 4 bases from J, with 14 bases in between. Here the CDR3 DNA reads TGCGCCAGCGGAAAGGACAAAACCACCGGGGAGCTGTTTTTT. Translating it yields CASGKDKTTGELFF.

J is TRBJ2-5 and V is TRBV4-1, with D unresolved. Gene TRBJ2-7 matches the end of the DNA better, so the J call may be wrong. CDR3 length equals 13 residues. Looked up from germline, CDR1 is MGHRA and CDR2 is YSYEKL. CDR3 sequence reads: CASSHRTAYEQYF. In DNA, the CDR3 is TGCGCCAGCAGCCACCGTACAGCTTACGAGCAGTACTTC.